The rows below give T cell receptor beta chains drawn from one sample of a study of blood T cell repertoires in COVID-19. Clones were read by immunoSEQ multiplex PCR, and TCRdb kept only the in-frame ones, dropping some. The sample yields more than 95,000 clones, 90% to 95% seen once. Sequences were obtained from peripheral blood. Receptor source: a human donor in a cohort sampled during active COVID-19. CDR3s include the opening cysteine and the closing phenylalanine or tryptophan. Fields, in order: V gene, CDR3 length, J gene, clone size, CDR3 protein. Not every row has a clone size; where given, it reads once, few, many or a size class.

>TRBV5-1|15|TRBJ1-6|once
CASSLGFRVDAPLHF
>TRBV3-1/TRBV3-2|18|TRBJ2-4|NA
CASSQRSGQVSPGGIQYF
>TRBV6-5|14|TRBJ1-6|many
CASSSGGRGSPLHF
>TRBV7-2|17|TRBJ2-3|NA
CASSLVGGGLSTDTQYF
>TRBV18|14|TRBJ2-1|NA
CASTPAGLAGEQFF
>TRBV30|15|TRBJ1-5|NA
CALRTGQGYNQPQHF
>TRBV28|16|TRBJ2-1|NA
CASSLVGASGSDEQFF
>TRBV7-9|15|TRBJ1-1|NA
CASSSGGRVVAEAFF
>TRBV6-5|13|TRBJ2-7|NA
CASIRLAAYEQYF
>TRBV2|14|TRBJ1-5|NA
CASGLTYSDQPQHF
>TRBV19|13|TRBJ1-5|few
CASSTLTGDPQHF
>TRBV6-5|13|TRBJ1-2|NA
CASSPQGPYGYTF
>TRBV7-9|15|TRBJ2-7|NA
CASSLGVGSSYEQYF
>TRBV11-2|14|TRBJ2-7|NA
CASSFGGRSYEQYF
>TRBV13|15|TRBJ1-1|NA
CASSPPYREYTEAFF
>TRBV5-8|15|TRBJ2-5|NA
CASSFGERVQETQYF
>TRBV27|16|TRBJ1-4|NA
CASSARHPGQSEKLFF
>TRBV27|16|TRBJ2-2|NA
CASSLIRGRGSGELFF
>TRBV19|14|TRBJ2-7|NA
CASSRGQGRGEQYF
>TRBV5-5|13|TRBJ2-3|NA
CASSLGHIDTQYF
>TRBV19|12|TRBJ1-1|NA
CASSTGATEAFF
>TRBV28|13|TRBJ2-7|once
CASRGGLGYEQYF
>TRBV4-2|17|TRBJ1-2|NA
CASSQDITAGANYGYTF
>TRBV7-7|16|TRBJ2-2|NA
CASSPSGLAGTGELFF